This TCR beta chain stems from a study of T cell repertoires in cytomegalovirus infection. Using its own MiXCR run on the reads, TCRdb lists one record per CDR3 protein. The sample yields just under 550,000 distinct CDR3 sequences, more than 20% seen once. The CDR3 runs to 16 residues. With V trimmed by 4 bases and J by 3 bases, 5 bases remained unmatched. Germline CDR1 SGHKS, CDR2 YYEKEE (reference sequence). The table lists this clonotype with a few counts. The chain employs TRBV5-5 and TRBJ2-1, with TRBD2 matching over 12 bases. Sequencing was done on a sample of PBMCs. The TCR was taken from a human donor in good health (CMV status not recorded). Some clones in this sample may be carry-over from other donors' samples. DNA for the CDR3: TGTGCCAGCAGCCGACAACTAGCGGGAGGCTACAATGAGCAGTTCTTC. It yields the protein CASSRQLAGGYNEQFF.